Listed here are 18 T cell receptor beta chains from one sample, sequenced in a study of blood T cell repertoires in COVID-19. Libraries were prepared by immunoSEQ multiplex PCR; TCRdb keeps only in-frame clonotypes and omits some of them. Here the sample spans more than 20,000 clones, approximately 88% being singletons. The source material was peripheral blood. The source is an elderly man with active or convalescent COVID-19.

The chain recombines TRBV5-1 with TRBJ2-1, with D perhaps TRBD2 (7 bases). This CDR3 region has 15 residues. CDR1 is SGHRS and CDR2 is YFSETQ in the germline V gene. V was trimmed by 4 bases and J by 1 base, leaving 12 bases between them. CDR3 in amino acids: CASSRAGASYNEQFF. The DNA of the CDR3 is TGCGCCAGCAGCCGGGCGGGGGCATCCTACAATGAGCAGTTCTTC.

CDR3 sequence reads: CASSQGYQETQYF. In DNA, the CDR3 is TGTGCCAGCAGCCAGGGATACCAAGAGACCCAGTACTTC. The chain is built from TRBV5-4 and TRBJ2-5; D is possibly TRBD1 (5 bases). Between the trimmed V and J ends, which lost 4 bases and 0 bases, there was a span of 7 bases. Germline V lookup: CDR1 SGHNT, CDR2 YYREEE (reference sequence). This CDR3 comprises 13 residues.

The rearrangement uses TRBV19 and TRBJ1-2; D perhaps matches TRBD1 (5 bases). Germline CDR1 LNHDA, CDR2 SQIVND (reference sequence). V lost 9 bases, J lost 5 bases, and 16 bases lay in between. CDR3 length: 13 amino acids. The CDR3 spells CASGDGGKYGYTF. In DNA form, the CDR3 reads TGTGCCAGCGGGGACGGCGGGAAGTATGGCTACACCTTC.

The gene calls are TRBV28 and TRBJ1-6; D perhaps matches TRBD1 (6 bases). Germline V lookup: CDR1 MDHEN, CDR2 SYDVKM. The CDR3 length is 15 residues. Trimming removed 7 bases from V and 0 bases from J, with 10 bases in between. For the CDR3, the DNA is TGTGCCAGCAAACAGGACAGCTCCTATAATTCACCCCTCCACTTT. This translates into CASKQDSSYNSPLHF.

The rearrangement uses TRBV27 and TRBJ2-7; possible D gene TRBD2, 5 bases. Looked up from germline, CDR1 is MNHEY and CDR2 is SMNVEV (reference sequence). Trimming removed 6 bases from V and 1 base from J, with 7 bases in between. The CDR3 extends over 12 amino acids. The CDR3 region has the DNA TGTGCCAGCAGCGGGATGTCCTACGAGCAGTACTTC. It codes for CASSGMSYEQYF.

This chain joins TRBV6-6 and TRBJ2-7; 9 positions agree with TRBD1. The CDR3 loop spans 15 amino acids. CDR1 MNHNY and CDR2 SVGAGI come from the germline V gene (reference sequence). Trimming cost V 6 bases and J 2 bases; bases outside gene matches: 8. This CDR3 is CASSRRTGATYEQYF. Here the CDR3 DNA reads TGTGCCAGCAGCAGACGGACAGGGGCCACCTACGAGCAGTACTTC.

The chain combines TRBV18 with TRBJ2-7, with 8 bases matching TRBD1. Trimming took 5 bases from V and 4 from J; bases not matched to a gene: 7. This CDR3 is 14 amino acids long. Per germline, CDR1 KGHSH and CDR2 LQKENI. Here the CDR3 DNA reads TGTGCCAGCTCAATCGACAGGGGCAAATACGAGCAGTACTTC. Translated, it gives CASSIDRGKYEQYF.

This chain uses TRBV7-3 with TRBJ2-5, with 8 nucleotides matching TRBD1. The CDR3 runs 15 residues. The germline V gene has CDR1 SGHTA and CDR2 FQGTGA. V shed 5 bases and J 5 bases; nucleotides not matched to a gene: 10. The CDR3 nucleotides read TGTGCCAGCAGCCTACGACAGGGGTTACCCGAGACCCAGTACTTC. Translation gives CASSLRQGLPETQYF.

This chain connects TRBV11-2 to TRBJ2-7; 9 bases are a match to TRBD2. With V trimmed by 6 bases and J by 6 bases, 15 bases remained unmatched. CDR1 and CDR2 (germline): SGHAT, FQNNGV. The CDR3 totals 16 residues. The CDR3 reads CASRHIGTSLISEQYF. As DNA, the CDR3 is TGTGCCAGCAGACACATAGGGACTAGCTTAATCTCCGAGCAGTACTTC.

CDR3 coding DNA: TGTGCCAGCAGTTACCCACTGGCAGGGCGCACTGAAGCTTTCTTT. Protein sequence: CASSYPLAGRTEAFF. The rearrangement joins TRBV6-2 or TRBV6-3 to TRBJ1-1; tentatively, D is TRBD1 (5 bases). Trimming stripped 2 bases from V and 4 bases from J, with 14 bases between. This CDR3 has 15 amino acids. The germline gives CDR1 MNHEY, CDR2 SVGEGT.

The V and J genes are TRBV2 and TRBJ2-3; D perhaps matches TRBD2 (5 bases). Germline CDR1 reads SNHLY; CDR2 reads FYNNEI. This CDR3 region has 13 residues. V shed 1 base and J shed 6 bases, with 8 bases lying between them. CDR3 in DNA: TGTGCCAGCAGTGAAGGACCGGGGGATACGCAGTATTTT. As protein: CASSEGPGDTQYF.

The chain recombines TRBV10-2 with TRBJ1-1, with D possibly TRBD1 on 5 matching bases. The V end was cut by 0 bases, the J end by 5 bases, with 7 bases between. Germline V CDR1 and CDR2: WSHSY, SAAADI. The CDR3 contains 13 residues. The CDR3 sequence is CASSESRGTEAFF. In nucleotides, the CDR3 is TGCGCCAGCAGTGAGTCGCGGGGGACTGAAGCTTTCTTT.

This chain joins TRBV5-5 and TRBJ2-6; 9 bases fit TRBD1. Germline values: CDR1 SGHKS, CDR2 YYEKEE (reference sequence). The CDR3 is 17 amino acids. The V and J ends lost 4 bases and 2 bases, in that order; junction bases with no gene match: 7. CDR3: CASSRDRVPAGANVLTF. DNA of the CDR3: TGTGCCAGCAGCCGGGACAGGGTACCCGCTGGGGCCAACGTCCTGACTTTC.

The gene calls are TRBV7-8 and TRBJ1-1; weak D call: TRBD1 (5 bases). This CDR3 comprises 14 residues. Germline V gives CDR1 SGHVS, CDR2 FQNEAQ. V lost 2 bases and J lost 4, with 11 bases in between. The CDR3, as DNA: TGTGCCAGCAGCTTATCGGGCAGGGCCACTGAAGCTTTCTTT. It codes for CASSLSGRATEAFF.

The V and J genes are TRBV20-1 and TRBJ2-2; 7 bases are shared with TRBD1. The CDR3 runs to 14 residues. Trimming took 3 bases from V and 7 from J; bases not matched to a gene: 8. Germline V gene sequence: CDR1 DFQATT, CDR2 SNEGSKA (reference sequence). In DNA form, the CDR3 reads TGCAGTGCTAGTCAAACAGGGGTTCGCGGGGAGCTGTTTTTT. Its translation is CSASQTGVRGELFF.

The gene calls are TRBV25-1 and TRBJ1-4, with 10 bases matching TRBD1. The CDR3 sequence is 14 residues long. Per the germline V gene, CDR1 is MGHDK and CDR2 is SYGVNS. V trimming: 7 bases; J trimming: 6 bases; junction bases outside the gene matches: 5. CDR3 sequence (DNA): TGTGCCAGCAAGCCGGGACAGGGGTATGAAAAACTGTTTTTT. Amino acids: CASKPGQGYEKLFF.

CDR3 sequence reads: CASSLWWDSSYEQYF. The CDR3 nucleotides read TGTGCCAGCAGCTTGTGGTGGGACAGCTCCTACGAGCAGTACTTC. The genes are TRBV5-5 and TRBJ2-7; TRBD1 matches 7 bases. This CDR3 comprises 15 residues. The germline V gene has CDR1 SGHKS and CDR2 YYEKEE (reference sequence). The V segment lost 1 base and the J segment 0 bases; nucleotides outside the gene matches: 4.

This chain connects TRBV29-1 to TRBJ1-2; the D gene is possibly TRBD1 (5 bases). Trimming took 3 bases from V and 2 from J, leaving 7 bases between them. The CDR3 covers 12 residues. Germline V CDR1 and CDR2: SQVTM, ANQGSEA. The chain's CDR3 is CSVESGNYGYTF. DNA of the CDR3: TGCAGCGTTGAGTCAGGGAACTATGGCTACACCTTC.